A single sample is the source of the 31 T cell receptor beta chains below, sequenced in a study of early T cells in non-severe SARS-CoV-2 infection. Each CDR3 protein gets one entry after TCRdb re-called the 5' RACE reads with MiXCR. Of 90,000 or so distinct CDR3 sequences listed, 14% to 15% were seen once; the top ten hold around 5.1%. Sequencing input: whole blood. Receptor source: an adult who was a healthcare worker with PCR-confirmed SARS-CoV-2 infection or an uninfected control (not recorded which).

The rearrangement links TRBV25-1 to TRBJ1-2; 9 bases line up with TRBD1. The V gene's germline CDR1 is MGHDK and CDR2 SYGVNS. The CDR3 is 13 residues long. Germline trimming cut 4 bases from V and 8 bases from J; bases unmatched to any gene: 5. CDR3 nucleotides: TGTGCCAGCAGTGGGGACAGGGTTTACGGCTACACCTTC. It encodes CASSGDRVYGYTF.

This clonotype was seen more than once but under ten times. The chain joins TRBV12-3 or TRBV12-4 to TRBJ2-5; weak D call: TRBD2 (5 bases). CDR3 length: 16 residues. V was pared by 6 bases and J by 4 bases, with 21 bases between. CDR3 sequence: CASSPLGEGQIETQYF. Written as DNA, the CDR3 is TGTGCCAGCAGCCCCCTGGGTGAGGGTCAGATAGAGACCCAGTACTTC.

The genes are TRBV2 and TRBJ2-1; 11 bases line up with TRBD2. Germline CDR1 SNHLY, CDR2 FYNNEI. The junction had 6 bases not matched to a gene; V was cut back by 7 bases and J by 4 bases. The CDR3 is 15 amino acids. CDR3 residues: CASMLAGGSYNEQFF. The CDR3 nucleotides read TGTGCCAGCATGCTAGCGGGAGGTAGTTACAATGAGCAGTTCTTC.

V usage is TRBV20-1 and J usage is TRBJ2-1; D is perhaps TRBD1 (5 bases). The germline gives CDR1 DFQATT, CDR2 SNEGSKA (reference sequence). This CDR3 has 14 amino acids. V shed 3 bases and J shed 8 bases, with 17 bases lying between them. The CDR3 spells CSASRTNSGYEQFF. DNA of the CDR3: TGCAGTGCTAGCCGAACCAACTCAGGGTATGAGCAGTTCTTC.

This clonotype has ten or more counts. J is TRBJ1-1 and V is TRBV20-1; D is unclear. V was shortened by 7 bases and J by 10 bases, with 7 bases between the two germline ends. Germline CDR1 reads DFQATT; CDR2 reads SNEGSKA (reference sequence). This CDR3 spans 8 amino acids. The CDR3 region is CSVRGAFF. CDR3 coding DNA: TGCAGTGTCAGAGGAGCTTTCTTT.

The table lists this clonotype with a few counts. The J gene is TRBJ2-1, the V gene TRBV6-4; tentative D call: TRBD2 (5 bases). Trimming removed 6 bases from V and 6 bases from J, with 12 bases in between. Germline CDR1 and CDR2: MRHNA and SNTAGT. The CDR3 is 13 residues long. CDR3 nucleotides: TGTGCCAGCAGCCGGGAACTTGGCAATGAGCAGTTCTTC. Translated: CASSRELGNEQFF.

This clonotype has ten or more counts. This chain connects TRBV2 to TRBJ2-3, with D unresolved. CDR1 and CDR2 (germline): SNHLY, FYNNEI. V lost 6 bases, J lost 1 base, and 8 bases lay in between. This CDR3 spans 13 amino acids. The CDR3 here is CASREQGTDTQYF. Written as DNA, the CDR3 is TGTGCCAGCAGGGAGCAAGGCACAGATACGCAGTATTTT.

This clonotype came up a few times. The chain uses TRBV7-2 and TRBJ2-1; 8 nucleotides match TRBD2. The CDR3 totals 17 residues. CDR1 is SGHTA, CDR2 FQGNSA, per germline. Germline trimming cut 5 bases from V and 8 bases from J; bases unmatched to any gene: 17. The CDR3 spells CASSPRVGLETFDEQFF. The CDR3 nucleotides read TGTGCCAGCAGCCCCAGGGTGGGACTAGAGACTTTCGATGAGCAGTTCTTC.

This clonotype has just a few counts. The V and J genes are TRBV20-1 and TRBJ1-1, with TRBD1 as a possible D gene (5 bases). Germline loops: CDR1 DFQATT, CDR2 SNEGSKA (reference sequence). Trimming removed 4 bases at V and 1 base at J, with 10 bases between. This CDR3 has 13 amino acids. The CDR3 here is CSATGQPNTEAFF. In nucleotides, the CDR3 is TGCAGTGCTACGGGGCAACCGAACACTGAAGCTTTCTTT.

This sequence joins TRBV7-8 and TRBJ2-2; D unclear. The germline V gene encodes CDR1 SGHVS and CDR2 FQNEAQ. The CDR3 consists of 13 residues. V was cut by 2 bases and J by 5 bases, with 6 bases left in between. The CDR3 sequence is CASSLTRTGELFF. The CDR3, as DNA: TGTGCCAGCAGCTTAACAAGGACCGGGGAGCTGTTTTTT.

This clonotype was seen only a few times. The rearrangement uses TRBV5-1 and TRBJ2-3; D gene uncertain. Germline values: CDR1 SGHRS, CDR2 YFSETQ. The CDR3 extends over 15 amino acids. V gave up 0 bases and J gave up 6 bases, with 14 bases separating them. CDR3 loop: CASSLGSINRDTQYF. DNA for the CDR3: TGCGCCAGCAGCTTGGGGTCAATCAACCGGGATACGCAGTATTTT. The complete variable domain, with remaining parts taken from reference TRBV5-1 and TRBJ2-3, reads KAGVTQTPRYLIKTRGQQVTLSCSPISGHRSVSWYQQTPGQGLQFLFEYFSETQRNKGNFPGRFSGRQFSNSRSEMNVSTLELGDSALYLCASSLGSINRDTQYFGPGTRLTVL.

This clonotype has just a few counts. V usage is TRBV29-1 and J usage is TRBJ1-4; 10 bases map to TRBD1. This CDR3 contains 12 residues. The V gene end was trimmed by 7 bases and the J gene end by 7 bases; junction bases not matched to a gene: 3. Looked up from germline, CDR1 is SQVTM and CDR2 is ANQGSEA. The CDR3 loop is CSAWDRGEKLFF. The CDR3 DNA reads TGCAGCGCCTGGGACAGGGGTGAAAAACTGTTTTTT.

The chain employs TRBV5-4 and TRBJ1-1; possibly TRBD1 for D (5 bases). The germline gives CDR1 SGHNT, CDR2 YYREEE (reference sequence). This CDR3 has 15 residues. V lost 4 bases and J 3 bases, leaving 16 bases between the germline ends. The CDR3 loop reads CASSTITGVYTEAFF. The CDR3, as DNA: TGTGCCAGCAGCACGATTACAGGCGTGTACACTGAAGCTTTCTTT.

There are a few counts of this clonotype. For the CDR3, the DNA is TGTGCCAGCAGTTTTGGAGGACTAGCCAAAAACATTCAGTACTTC. Protein: CASSFGGLAKNIQYF. The chain carries TRBV28 and TRBJ2-4; D might be TRBD2 (5 bases). V was pared by 3 bases and J by 0 bases, with 9 bases between. This CDR3 comprises 15 residues. The germline gives CDR1 MDHEN, CDR2 SYDVKM. The variable domain in full, with the rest retrieved from reference TRBV28 and TRBJ2-4, is DVKVTQSSRYLVKRTGEKVFLECVQDMDHENMFWYRQDPGLGLRLIYFSYDVKMKEKGDIPEGYSVSREKKERFSLILESASTNQTSMYLCASSFGGLAKNIQYFGAGTRLSVL.

This clonotype was counted many times. The chain recombines TRBV14 with TRBJ2-4; D may correspond to TRBD1 or TRBD2 (5 bases each). There are 16 residues in the CDR3. Trimming shortened V by 5 bases and J by 9 bases, and 23 bases separated the two germline ends. The germline CDR1 and CDR2 sequences are SGHDN and FVKESK. For the CDR3, the DNA is TGTGCCAGCAGCTCTACCATTTATGTGGGACCGTGCATTCAGTACTTC. Its translation is CASSSTIYVGPCIQYF.

The table lists this clonotype with a count of one. CDR3: CSVRTGEQYF. The CDR3 DNA reads TGCAGCGTTCGGACGGGGGAGCAGTACTTC. The chain employs TRBV29-1 and TRBJ2-7; D may be TRBD2 (5 bases). The germline V and J ends were trimmed by 5 bases and 7 bases, with 9 bases remaining between them. Germline V CDR1 and CDR2: SQVTM, ANQGSEA. The CDR3 loop spans 10 amino acids.

This clonotype was seen only a few times. The V gene is TRBV10-3, the J gene TRBJ2-1; no reliable D call. The CDR3 runs 11 residues. Trimming took 0 bases from V and 9 from J, leaving 3 bases between them. CDR1 and CDR2 from the germline V gene are ENHRY and SYGVKD. The CDR3 DNA follows: TGTGCCATCAGTGAGTCGCGTGAGCAGTTCTTC. It encodes CAISESREQFF.

The chain couples TRBV2 to TRBJ1-2; D is ambiguous. From germline, CDR1 is SNHLY and CDR2 FYNNEI. This CDR3 has 14 residues. The V and J ends lost 9 bases and 6 bases respectively, with 20 bases between them. CDR3 in DNA: TGTGCCAGTGCTCAGGTCCGGGCGGCGGATGGCTACACCTTC. This translates into CASAQVRAADGYTF.

This clonotype occurred a few times. V usage is TRBV28 and J usage is TRBJ2-7, with TRBD2 matching over 7 bases. This CDR3 spans 14 amino acids. The germline gives CDR1 MDHEN, CDR2 SYDVKM. The V segment lost 5 bases and the J segment 2 bases; nucleotides outside the gene matches: 6. The CDR3 is CASSVSGPTYEQYF. CDR3 DNA: TGTGCCAGCAGTGTTAGCGGGCCGACCTACGAGCAGTACTTC.

This clonotype occurred many times. The J gene is TRBJ1-5, the V gene TRBV20-1; D not certain. Per germline, CDR1 DFQATT and CDR2 SNEGSKA (reference sequence). The CDR3 spans 15 residues. Trimming took off 0 bases at V and 4 bases at J, with 13 bases between the two ends. In DNA form, the CDR3 reads TGCAGTGCTAGAGAGATGGCAGGAGAGAATCAGCCCCAGCATTTT. It codes for CSAREMAGENQPQHF.

In this sample, this clonotype turned up a few times. For the CDR3, the DNA is TGCGCCAGCAGCCAAGGGGTAGGAGGAAACACCATATATTTT. It translates to CASSQGVGGNTIYF. This sequence joins TRBV4-3 and TRBJ1-3; D is uncertain. Per the germline V gene, CDR1 is LGHNA and CDR2 is YSLEER. Trimming cost V 1 base and J 4 bases, with 8 bases left between them. The CDR3 consists of 14 residues.

This clonotype was counted ten times or more. This chain uses TRBV28 with TRBJ2-3, with a possible D match to TRBD2 (6 bases). The CDR3 runs 15 residues. Trimming removed 10 bases at V and 2 bases at J, with 19 bases between. From germline, CDR1 is MDHEN and CDR2 SYDVKM. CDR3 loop: CANRRGREDTDTQYF. The DNA of the CDR3 is TGTGCCAACCGGAGGGGCAGGGAAGACACAGATACGCAGTATTTT.

The chain carries TRBV6-2 or TRBV6-3 and TRBJ2-2; D might be TRBD1 (5 bases). The CDR3 extends over 14 amino acids. Germline V CDR1 and CDR2: MNHEY, SVGEGT. Trimming left V 2 bases short and J 4 bases short, with 8 bases between. Here the CDR3 reads CASSYETATGELFF. CDR3 coding DNA: TGTGCCAGCAGTTACGAGACAGCCACCGGGGAGCTGTTTTTT.

This chain connects TRBV11-1 to TRBJ2-7; TRBD2 agrees at 9 bases. The CDR3 is 15 amino acids. Per the germline V gene, CDR1 is SGHAT and CDR2 is FQDESV (reference sequence). V lost 5 bases, J lost 0 bases, and 5 bases stayed unmatched. For the CDR3, the DNA is TGTGCCAGCAGCACTGCGGGAGGGCCCTCCTACGAGCAGTACTTC. It translates to CASSTAGGPSYEQYF.

This clonotype was detected a few times. The chain recombines TRBV28 with TRBJ1-6; tentative D call: TRBD1 (5 bases). Per germline, CDR1 MDHEN and CDR2 SYDVKM. V was clipped by 7 bases and J by 9 bases, with 16 bases between them. This CDR3 region has 14 residues. The CDR3 DNA sequence: TGTGCCAGCACCGTGGGGCAGTTTGGTTCACCCCTCCACTTT. Encoded protein: CASTVGQFGSPLHF. Looking up the rest from reference TRBV28 and TRBJ1-6 gives the full variable domain: DVKVTQSSRYLVKRTGEKVFLECVQDMDHENMFWYRQDPGLGLRLIYFSYDVKMKEKGDIPEGYSVSREKKERFSLILESASTNQTSMYLCASTVGQFGSPLHFGNGTRLTVT.

This clonotype was recorded at least ten times. This chain joins TRBV20-1 and TRBJ2-3, with TRBD2 identical over 12 bases. The V and J ends lost 1 base and 3 bases, in that order; junction bases with no gene match: 8. The germline V gene encodes CDR1 DFQATT and CDR2 SNEGSKA (reference sequence). The CDR3 has 17 residues. DNA of the CDR3: TGCAGTGCTAGAGGCCTAGCGGGAGGGCTTAGGACAGATACGCAGTATTTT. Translation gives CSARGLAGGLRTDTQYF.

The V and J genes are TRBV14 and TRBJ2-5, with D possibly being TRBD2 (5 bases). Trimming cost V 3 bases and J 0 bases, with 11 bases left between them. The CDR3 has 15 amino acids. CDR1 SGHDN and CDR2 FVKESK come from the germline V gene. CDR3 region: CASSHLDLYQETQYF. The DNA for the CDR3 is TGTGCCAGCAGCCACTTGGACTTGTACCAAGAGACCCAGTACTTC.

On this clonotype: The CDR3 ends on some other residue instead of the conserved phenylalanine or tryptophan, so this is likely a read error. The DNA is left out, because the CDR3 cannot be placed on it with certainty; the CDR3 is given as TCRdb lists it. The J gene is TRBJ1-1, the V gene TRBV11-3; TRBD1, the D gene given by the table, was not confirmed from the DNA. The CDR3 is 13 residues long, counting both termini. Germline CDR1 SGHNT, CDR2 YENEEA. The CDR3 spells CASSLARCEGDFS.

This clonotype was detected a few times. V usage is TRBV6-2 or TRBV6-3 and J usage is TRBJ1-5; D possibly corresponds to TRBD1 (5 bases). The V gene lost 2 bases and the J gene lost 4 bases, with 9 bases spanning the gap. The CDR3 is 14 residues long. In germline, CDR1 is MNHEY, CDR2 SVGEGT. The CDR3 nucleotides are TGTGCCAGCAGTTACCGACAGCAAAATCAGCCCCAGCATTTT. This gives the protein CASSYRQQNQPQHF.

Only a few counts were recorded for this clonotype. The rearrangement uses TRBV28 and TRBJ1-2; D is undetermined. Trimming left V 1 base short and J 4 bases short, with 10 bases between. Germline loops: CDR1 MDHEN, CDR2 SYDVKM. The CDR3 length is 14 residues. CDR3: CASSLLIGSYGYTF. The CDR3 DNA reads TGTGCCAGCAGTTTATTGATCGGCAGCTATGGCTACACCTTC.

This clonotype has a count of ten or more. The rearrangement uses TRBV3-1 and TRBJ2-3; 12 bases map to TRBD2. The germline V gene encodes CDR1 LGHDT and CDR2 YNNKEL (reference sequence). This CDR3 is 16 amino acids long. With V trimmed by 4 bases and J by 2 bases, 4 bases remained unmatched. For the CDR3, the DNA is TGTGCCAGCAGCCCCGGACTAGCGGGATCCACAGATACGCAGTATTTT. Translation gives CASSPGLAGSTDTQYF.